What follows describes a single TCR beta chain. Negative isolation was applied to CD8+ and CD4+ T cells, and FACS enrichment was applied to TEMRA cells. This sample was included in a study of CD8 T cells in Susac syndrome. The authors reverse transcribed roughly 0.5 to 1 ug RNA with random hexamers. Each CDR3 protein is one row after TCRdb ran MiXCR on the immunoSEQ multiplex PCR reads. The data show some 200,000 distinct CDR3 sequences, 90% to 95% seen once. This TCR was sampled from a human donor with multiple sclerosis. The specimen sequenced was CD4+ T cells from PBMCs.

CDR3: CASSGQGDYGYTF. The CDR3 coding sequence is TGTGCCAGCTCAGGACAGGGAGACTATGGCTACACCTTC. J is TRBJ1-2 and V is TRBV2; 8 bases map to TRBD1. V was pared by 8 bases and J by 3 bases, with 5 bases of the junction left unmatched. Germline loops: CDR1 SNHLY, CDR2 FYNNEI. The CDR3 contains 13 residues.